The entry below gives a single T cell receptor (beta chain) sequence along with its context. The specificity of this receptor is unknown. Per-base qualities were not stored, and no clone one base away is much larger. The data belong to a study of read filtering for tumor transcriptome and immune sequencing (dated by TCRdb to the early 2020s). Turning to the overall study: The cohort consisted of around 18 male and some 15 female patients, with a mean age of approximately 70 years and an age range of roughly 45 to 80. One main goal was a read-filtering strategy for immune repertoire data, in particular deciding whether clonotypes backed by only one read should be removed. Under revised international staging, roughly 8 patients fell into R-ISS I, 15 or so into R-ISS II and about 7 into R-ISS III. TCR repertoires obtained by targeted immune repertoire sequencing and by bulk whole-transcriptome sequencing performed on the same bone marrow samples were compared. Whole-transcriptome libraries were prepared with the TruSeq RNA Access Library Prep Kit after DNase treatment. TCR-region mapped reads per sample ranged from about 4 to 11 million with IR-seq versus only about 85 to 1273 with RNA-seq. What the research found in general, with its limitations: Compared with RNA-seq, IR-seq captured clonotypes at much greater depth and more reliably, and a smaller IR-seq throughput was enough to identify most of the shared clonotypes. In IR-seq, 80% to 85% of clonotypes but approximately 4% of total reads were represented by single-read clonotypes, whereas in RNA-seq, about 76% of clonotypes and approximately 44% of reads were represented by single-read clonotypes. The sorted CD138-negative fraction was not purified T cells but a mixed bone marrow immune population. The correlation between IR-seq and RNA-seq shared clonotype proportions rose when single-read clonotypes were removed.

TCR libraries were constructed from roughly 380 ng RNA using the Immunoverse kit, and molecular barcoded adaptors covering alpha/delta and beta/gamma chains were employed. TCR library preparation used the same RNA that was used for transcriptome sequencing. Sequencing of TCR libraries was carried out on an Illumina HiSeq 4000 with 2 x 150 cycles. Per the source publication's procedure: MiXCR aligned TCR reads to human V, D, J and C references and assembled the aligned reads into CDR3 clonotypes, with quality filtering and error correction included. The tcR package in R was used for analysis of clonotype counts and gene usage diversity. For inspection of raw mapping reads, RNA-seq reads were mapped by STAR aligner version 2.5.3a onto GRCh37 of the human genome. IR-seq fastq files were randomly downsampled with Seqtk 1.3 to test the effect of sequencing depth on detected clonotypes. The public sequencing data were trimmed at Q25 with fastp and processed into clonotypes with MiXCR by TCRdb, which kept only in-frame beta chains. Rows are combined by CDR3 protein, so each entry shows the most common genes and DNA. TCRdb's processing, not the study's, gives the V and J calls here. The sample table shows approximately 58,000 distinct CDR3 sequences, and 20% are seen once. 17% of the sample is taken by the ten largest.

Every patient had bone marrow sampled at the time of active disease. Isolation of bone marrow mononuclear cells was performed by Ficoll-Hypaque density gradient centrifugation. To remove myeloma plasma cells, the cells were labeled with CD138 magnetic microbeads on a MACS separator, and CD138-negative cells were then collected by negative selection. Purity of the isolated cells was checked by flow cytometry on an Attune NxT using CD138 antibodies. TRIzol reagent was used to extract total RNA, which was then quantified with a NanoDrop spectrophotometer. Paired RNA-seq and IR-seq were performed on the CD138-negative bone marrow sample of each patient. V drops 6 bases and J drops 8 bases, leaving 17 bases in between. The CDR3 contains 15 residues, cysteine and phenylalanine counted. Only the CDR3 DNA stays, 45 bases, in frame from base 1. From the germline V gene, CDR1 is KGHSH and CDR2 is LQKENI.

The sequence was obtained from a donor at least 40 years old with multiple myeloma. Recombination joined TRBV18 with TRBJ1-6; tentative D gene TRBD1, with 5 bases matching. Sequenced material: a population of CD138-negative cells sorted from bone marrow. Reading the label with the study, this specimen's cell subset or site is: bone marrow mononuclear cells depleted of CD138+ plasma/myeloma cells by negative magnetic selection. The CDR3 corresponds to CASSGGLPGDSPLHF. The bases are TGTGCCAGCTCCGGGGGACTCCCAGGAGATTCACCCCTCCACTTT.